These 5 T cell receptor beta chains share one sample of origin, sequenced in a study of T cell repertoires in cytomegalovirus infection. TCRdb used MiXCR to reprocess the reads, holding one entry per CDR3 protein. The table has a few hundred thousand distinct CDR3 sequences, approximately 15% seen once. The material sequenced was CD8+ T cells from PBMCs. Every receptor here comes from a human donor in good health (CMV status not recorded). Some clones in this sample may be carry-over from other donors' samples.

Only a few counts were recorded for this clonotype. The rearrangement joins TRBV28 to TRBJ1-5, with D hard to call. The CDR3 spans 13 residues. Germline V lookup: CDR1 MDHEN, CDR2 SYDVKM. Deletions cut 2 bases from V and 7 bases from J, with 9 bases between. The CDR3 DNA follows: TGTGCCAGCAGTTTAGCCGGGAAACAGCCCCAGCATTTT. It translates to CASSLAGKQPQHF.

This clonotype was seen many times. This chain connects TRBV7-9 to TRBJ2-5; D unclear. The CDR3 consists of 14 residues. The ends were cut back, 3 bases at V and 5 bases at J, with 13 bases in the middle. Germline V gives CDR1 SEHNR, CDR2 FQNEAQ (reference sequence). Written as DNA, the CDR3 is TGTGCCAGCAGCTTGGTTAGGGTCGGGGAGACCCAGTACTTC. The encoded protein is CASSLVRVGETQYF.

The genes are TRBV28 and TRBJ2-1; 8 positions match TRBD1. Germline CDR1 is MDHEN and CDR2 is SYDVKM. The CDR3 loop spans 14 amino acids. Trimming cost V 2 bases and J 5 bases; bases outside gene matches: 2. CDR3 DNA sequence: TGTGCCAGCAGTTTAGCGGGACAGGACAATGAGCAGTTCTTC. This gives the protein CASSLAGQDNEQFF.

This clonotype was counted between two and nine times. CDR3 loop: CASSHRDYPQETQYF. DNA for the CDR3: TGTGCCAGCAGTCACCGGGACTATCCTCAAGAGACCCAGTACTTC. This sequence joins TRBV6-2 or TRBV6-3 and TRBJ2-5, with TRBD2 matching 7 bases. Germline loops: CDR1 MNHEY, CDR2 SVGEGT. This CDR3 spans 15 amino acids. Unmatched junction bases numbered 8, after V lost 5 bases and J lost 2 bases.

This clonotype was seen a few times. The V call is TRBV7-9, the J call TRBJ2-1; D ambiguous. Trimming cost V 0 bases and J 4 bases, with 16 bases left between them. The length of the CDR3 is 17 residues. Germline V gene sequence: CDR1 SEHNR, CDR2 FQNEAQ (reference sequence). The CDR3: CASSLAISGQAYNEQFF. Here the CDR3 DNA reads TGTGCCAGCAGCTTAGCTATTTCGGGTCAGGCTTACAATGAGCAGTTCTTC.